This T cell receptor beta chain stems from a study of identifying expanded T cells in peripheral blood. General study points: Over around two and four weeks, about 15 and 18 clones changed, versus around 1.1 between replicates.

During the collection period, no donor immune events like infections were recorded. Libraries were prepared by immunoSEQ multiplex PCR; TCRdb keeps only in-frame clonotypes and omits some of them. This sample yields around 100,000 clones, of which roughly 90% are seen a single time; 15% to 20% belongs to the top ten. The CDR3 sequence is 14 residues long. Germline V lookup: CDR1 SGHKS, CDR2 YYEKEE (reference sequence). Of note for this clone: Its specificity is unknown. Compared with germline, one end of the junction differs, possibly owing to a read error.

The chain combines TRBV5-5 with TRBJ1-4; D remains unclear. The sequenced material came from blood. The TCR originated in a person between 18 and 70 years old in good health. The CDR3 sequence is CASSLDIGNKKLFF. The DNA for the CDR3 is TGTGCCAGCAGCTTGGATATTGGTAATAAAAAACTGTTTTTT. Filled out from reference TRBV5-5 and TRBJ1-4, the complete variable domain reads DAGVTQSPTHLIKTRGQQVTLRCSPISGHKSVSWYQQVLGQGPQFIFQYYEKEERGRGNFPDRFSARQFPNYSSELNVNALLLGDSALYLCASSLDIGNKKLFFGSGTQLSVL.